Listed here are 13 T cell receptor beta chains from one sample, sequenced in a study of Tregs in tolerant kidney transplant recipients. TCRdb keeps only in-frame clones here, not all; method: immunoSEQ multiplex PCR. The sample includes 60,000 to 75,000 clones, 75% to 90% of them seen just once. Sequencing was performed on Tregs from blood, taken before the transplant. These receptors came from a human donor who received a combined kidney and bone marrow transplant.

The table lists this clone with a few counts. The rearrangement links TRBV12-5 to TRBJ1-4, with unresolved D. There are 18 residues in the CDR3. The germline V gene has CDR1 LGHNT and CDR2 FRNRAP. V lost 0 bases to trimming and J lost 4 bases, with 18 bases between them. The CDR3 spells CASGLVRPNRYLNEKLFF. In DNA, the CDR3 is TGTGCTAGTGGTTTGGTCAGGCCCAATCGTTACCTTAATGAAAAACTGTTTTTT.

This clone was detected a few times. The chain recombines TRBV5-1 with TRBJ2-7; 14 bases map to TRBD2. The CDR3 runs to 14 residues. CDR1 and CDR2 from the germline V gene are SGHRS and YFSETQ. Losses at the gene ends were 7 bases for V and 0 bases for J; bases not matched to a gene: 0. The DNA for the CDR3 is TGCGCCAGCGGGACTAGCGGGGGCTCCTACGAGCAGTACTTC. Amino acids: CASGTSGGSYEQYF.

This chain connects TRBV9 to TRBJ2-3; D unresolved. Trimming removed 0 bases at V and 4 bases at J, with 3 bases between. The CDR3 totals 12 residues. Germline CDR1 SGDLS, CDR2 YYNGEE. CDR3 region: CASSVGADTQYF. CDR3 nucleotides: TGTGCCAGCAGCGTAGGGGCAGATACGCAGTATTTT.

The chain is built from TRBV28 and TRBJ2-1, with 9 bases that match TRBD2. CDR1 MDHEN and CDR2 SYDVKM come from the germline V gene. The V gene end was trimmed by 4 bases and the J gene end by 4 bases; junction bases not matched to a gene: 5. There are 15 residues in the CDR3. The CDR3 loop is CASSSSGTQYNEQFF. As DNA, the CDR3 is TGTGCCAGCAGTTCTAGCGGGACCCAGTACAATGAGCAGTTCTTC.

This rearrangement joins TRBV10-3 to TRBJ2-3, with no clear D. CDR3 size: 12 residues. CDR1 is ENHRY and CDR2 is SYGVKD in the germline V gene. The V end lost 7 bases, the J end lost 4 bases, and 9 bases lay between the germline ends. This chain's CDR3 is CAIKGRADTQYF. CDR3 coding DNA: TGTGCCATCAAGGGAAGAGCAGATACGCAGTATTTT.

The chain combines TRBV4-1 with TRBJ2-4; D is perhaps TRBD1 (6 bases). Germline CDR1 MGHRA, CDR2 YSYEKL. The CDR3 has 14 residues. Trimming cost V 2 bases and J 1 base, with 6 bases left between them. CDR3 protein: CASSQQGAKNIQYF. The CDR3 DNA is TGCGCCAGCAGCCAACAGGGGGCCAAAAACATTCAGTACTTC.

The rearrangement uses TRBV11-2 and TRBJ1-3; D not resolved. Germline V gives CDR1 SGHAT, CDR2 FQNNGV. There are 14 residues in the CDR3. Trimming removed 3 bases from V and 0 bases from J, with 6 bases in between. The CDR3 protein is CASSLQDSGNTIYF. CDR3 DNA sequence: TGTGCCAGCAGCTTGCAGGACTCTGGAAACACCATATATTTT.

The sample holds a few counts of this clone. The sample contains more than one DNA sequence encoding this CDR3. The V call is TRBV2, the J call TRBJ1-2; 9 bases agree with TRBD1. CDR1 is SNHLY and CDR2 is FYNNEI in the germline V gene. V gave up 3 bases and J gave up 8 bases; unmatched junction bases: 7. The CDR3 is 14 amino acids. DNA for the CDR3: TGTGCCAGCAGTGATATAAGACAGGGGGTGGGCTACACCTTC. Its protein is CASSDIRQGVGYTF.

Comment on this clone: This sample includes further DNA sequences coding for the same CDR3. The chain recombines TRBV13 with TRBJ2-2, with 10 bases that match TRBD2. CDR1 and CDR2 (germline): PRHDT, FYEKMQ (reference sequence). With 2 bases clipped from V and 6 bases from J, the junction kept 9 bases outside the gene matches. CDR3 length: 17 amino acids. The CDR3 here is CASSLNLRLAGAGELFF. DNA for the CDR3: TGTGCCAGCAGCTTAAATCTTAGGCTAGCGGGAGCCGGGGAGCTGTTTTTT.

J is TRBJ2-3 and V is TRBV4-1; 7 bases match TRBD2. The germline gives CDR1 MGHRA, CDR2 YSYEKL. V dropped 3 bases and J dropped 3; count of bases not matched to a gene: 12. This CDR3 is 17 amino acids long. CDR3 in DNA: TGCGCCAGCAGCCATTTTGGGGGTGGAGCGGGGACAGATACGCAGTATTTT. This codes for CASSHFGGGAGTDTQYF.

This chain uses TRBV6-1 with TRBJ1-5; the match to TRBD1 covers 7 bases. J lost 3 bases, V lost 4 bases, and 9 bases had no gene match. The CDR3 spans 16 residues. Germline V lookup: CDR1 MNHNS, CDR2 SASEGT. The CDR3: CASSASTGFPNQPQHF. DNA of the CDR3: TGTGCCAGCAGTGCATCGACAGGGTTTCCCAATCAGCCCCAGCATTTT.

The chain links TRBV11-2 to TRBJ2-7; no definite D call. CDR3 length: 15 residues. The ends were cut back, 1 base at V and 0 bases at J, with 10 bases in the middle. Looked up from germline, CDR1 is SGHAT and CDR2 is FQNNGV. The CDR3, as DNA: TGTGCCAGCAGCTTAGGCGGCAAAGGCTCCTACGAGCAGTACTTC. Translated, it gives CASSLGGKGSYEQYF.

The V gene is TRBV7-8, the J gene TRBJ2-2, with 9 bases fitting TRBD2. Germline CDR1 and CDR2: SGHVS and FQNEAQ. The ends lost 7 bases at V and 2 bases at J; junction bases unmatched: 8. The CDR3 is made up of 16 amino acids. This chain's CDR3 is CASTGSGGTNTGELFF. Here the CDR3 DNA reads TGTGCCAGCACGGGTAGCGGGGGTACCAACACCGGGGAGCTGTTTTTT.